Presented here are 32 T cell receptor beta chains from one specimen sequenced in a study of CD8 T cells in ankylosing spondylitis (dated by TCRdb to the late 2010s). Libraries were made using 5' RACE. Sequencing was carried out with an Illumina HiSeq 2500. TCRdb applied fastp at Q25 and MiXCR to the public reads, then kept only in-frame beta chains. Each entry merges the rows of one CDR3 protein and shows their most common DNA and genes. Present in this sample are under 200,000 distinct CDR3 sequences, under 14% of which were seen just once. The ten largest clones capture about 29% of the sample. Sequenced sample: blood, either unsorted or a sorted T cell fraction (not recorded which). These receptors were obtained from a male donor with ankylosing spondylitis or in good health (not recorded which).

This chain's CDR3 is CAIEGTDTYEQYF. CDR3 sequence (DNA): TGTGCCATCGAGGGAACAGATACCTACGAGCAGTACTTC. This chain joins TRBV10-3 and TRBJ2-7, with TRBD2 as a possible D gene (5 bases). CDR1 is ENHRY and CDR2 is SYGVKD in the germline V gene. The length of the CDR3 is 13 residues. Deletions cut 8 bases from V and 2 bases from J, with 13 bases between.

This clonotype occurred many times. V is TRBV20-1 and J is TRBJ2-4; D tentatively reads TRBD1 or TRBD2 (6 bases each). CDR3 length: 14 amino acids. Looked up from germline, CDR1 is DFQATT and CDR2 is SNEGSKA (reference sequence). V dropped 6 bases and J dropped 1 base, with 13 bases sitting between them. CDR3 protein: CSALGGLAKNIQYF. The CDR3 DNA reads as TGCAGTGCCCTCGGGGGCCTGGCCAAAAACATTCAGTACTTC.

This clonotype was picked up a small number of times. The J gene is TRBJ2-2, the V gene TRBV5-1; possibly TRBD2 for D (5 bases). V shed 0 bases and J shed 7 bases, with 13 bases lying between them. CDR1 is SGHRS, CDR2 YFSETQ, per germline. This CDR3 is 15 amino acids long. The CDR3 here is CASSLAGGTDGELFF. CDR3 in DNA: TGCGCCAGCAGCTTGGCCGGAGGAACGGACGGGGAGCTGTTTTTT.

The chain has TRBV7-2 and TRBJ2-5, with no clear D. This CDR3 comprises 14 residues. V lost 2 bases and J 1 base, leaving 8 bases between the germline ends. Per germline, CDR1 SGHTA and CDR2 FQGNSA. The CDR3 coding sequence is TGTGCCAGCAGCTTAAGAGTACTCCAAGAGACCCAGTACTTC. It encodes CASSLRVLQETQYF.

The table lists this clonotype with many counts. The V call is TRBV3-1, the J call TRBJ2-7; D not resolved. There are 12 residues in the CDR3. Trimming took 1 base from V and 5 from J, leaving 6 bases between them. The germline V gene encodes CDR1 LGHDT and CDR2 YNNKEL (reference sequence). For the CDR3, the DNA is TGTGCCAGCAGCCAAGCATGGGACGAGCAGTACTTC. Translating gives CASSQAWDEQYF.

This clonotype was detected many times. The CDR3 here is CASSPVMGGVPSPLHF. The CDR3 DNA is TGTGCCAGCAGTCCGGTAATGGGTGGGGTTCCTTCACCCCTCCACTTT. The chain employs TRBV12-3 or TRBV12-4 and TRBJ1-6; D gene ambiguous. V lost 5 bases and J lost 9, with 20 bases in between. The CDR3 totals 16 residues.

The J gene is TRBJ2-3, the V gene TRBV18, with no clear D. V shed 4 bases and J shed 2 bases, with 7 bases lying between them. Germline V gene lookup returns CDR1 KGHSH and CDR2 LQKENI. There are 13 residues in the CDR3. In DNA form, the CDR3 reads TGTGCCAGCTCACGGGCCCACACAGATACGCAGTATTTT. This gives the protein CASSRAHTDTQYF.

The chain recombines TRBV2 with TRBJ2-1; 12 positions match TRBD2. From germline, CDR1 is SNHLY and CDR2 FYNNEI. The CDR3 has 13 residues. V lost 0 bases, J lost 13 bases, and 1 base stayed unmatched. The CDR3, as DNA: TGTGCCAGCAGTGAAGCGACTAGCGGGAGTCAGTTCTTC. Translation gives CASSEATSGSQFF.

This clonotype came up a few times. The germline gene is not matched at one end of the junction; a read error may be the cause. V is TRBV5-1 and J is TRBJ1-2, with D possibly matching TRBD1 (5 bases). From germline, CDR1 is SGHRS and CDR2 YFSETQ. The CDR3 consists of 13 residues. The CDR3 loop reads CASSLGDDYGYTF. CDR3 nucleotides: TGCGCCAGCAGTTTGGGGGACGACTATGGCTACACCTTC.

In this sample, this clonotype turned up many times. The chain couples TRBV20-1 to TRBJ2-1; D gene ambiguous. Trimming shortened V by 4 bases and J by 10 bases, and 11 bases separated the two germline ends. The CDR3 runs 11 residues. Germline values: CDR1 DFQATT, CDR2 SNEGSKA (reference sequence). CDR3 DNA sequence: TGCAGTGCTACAGAGGTCGAAGAGCAGTTCTTC. It yields the protein CSATEVEEQFF.

The table lists this clonotype with many counts. The rearrangement links TRBV28 to TRBJ2-3, with D hard to call. The CDR3 has 11 amino acids. The V gene lost 8 bases and the J gene lost 10 bases, with 13 bases spanning the gap. The germline V gene has CDR1 MDHEN and CDR2 SYDVKM. CDR3 in amino acids: CASRYNTAQYF. The CDR3 DNA sequence: TGTGCCAGCCGCTATAACACGGCGCAGTATTTT.

This clonotype occurred many times. V usage is TRBV5-5 and J usage is TRBJ2-1; 10 nucleotides agree with TRBD2. The CDR3 loop spans 15 amino acids. V lost 4 bases, J lost 4 bases, and 5 bases stayed unmatched. Germline values: CDR1 SGHKS, CDR2 YYEKEE (reference sequence). CDR3 sequence (DNA): TGTGCCAGCAGCCCTGGACTAGCGGATTACAATGAGCAGTTCTTC. Translation: CASSPGLADYNEQFF.

The chain couples TRBV5-5 to TRBJ2-1; TRBD2 matches at 8 bases. Looked up from germline, CDR1 is SGHKS and CDR2 is YYEKEE (reference sequence). V gave up 0 bases and J gave up 6 bases; unmatched junction bases: 2. CDR3 length: 14 amino acids. The CDR3 protein is CASSLERGSNEQFF. The CDR3 DNA is TGTGCCAGCAGCTTGGAGCGGGGGAGCAATGAGCAGTTCTTC.

In this sample, this clonotype turned up many times. This chain joins TRBV10-3 and TRBJ1-5; perhaps TRBD1 as D (5 bases). Trimming stripped 2 bases from V and 6 bases from J, with 11 bases between. Germline CDR1 is ENHRY and CDR2 is SYGVKD. The CDR3 is 14 residues long. DNA for the CDR3: TGTGCCATCAGTGAGACCGGGACGGGTCAGCCCCAGCATTTT. Amino acids: CAISETGTGQPQHF.

This clonotype was detected ten times or more. This rearrangement joins TRBV12-3 or TRBV12-4 to TRBJ1-1, with D hard to call. V dropped 6 bases and J dropped 1 base, with 12 bases sitting between them. This CDR3 spans 14 amino acids. The CDR3 loop is CASRNRLQNTEAFF. The CDR3 nucleotides read TGTGCCAGCAGGAACCGGCTACAGAACACTGAAGCTTTCTTT.

This clonotype was seen many times. The chain carries TRBV12-3 or TRBV12-4 and TRBJ2-2, with D perhaps TRBD2 (5 bases). V was trimmed by 6 bases and J by 6 bases, leaving 8 bases between them. This CDR3 spans 12 amino acids. The CDR3 region is CASSMEAGELFF. The CDR3 bases are TGTGCCAGCAGCATGGAGGCCGGGGAGCTGTTTTTT.

In this sample, this clonotype turned up once. With a much larger clone just one base away, this may be a read error. This chain links TRBV14 with TRBJ2-1; D remains unclear. The CDR3 has 14 amino acids. CDR1 SGHDN and CDR2 FVKESK come from the germline V gene. The CDR3 DNA reads as TGTGCCAGCAGCCACTCGACCCTAGGTAATGCGCAGTTCTTC. Translation gives CASSHSTLGNAQFF.

The sample holds many counts of this clonotype. The V and J genes are TRBV5-5 and TRBJ1-3; unclear D gene. Germline V gene lookup returns CDR1 SGHKS and CDR2 YYEKEE (reference sequence). This CDR3 contains 15 residues. Trimming removed 3 bases from V and 3 bases from J, with 13 bases in between. The CDR3 here is CASSSGSPHGNTIYF. CDR3 in DNA: TGTGCCAGCAGCTCAGGCTCCCCCCATGGAAACACCATATATTTT.

The CDR3 nucleotides read TGCGCCAGCAGCCAAGGGCCCGATCCAGTGGGGGCAGATGGCTACACCTTC. Amino acids: CASSQGPDPVGADGYTF. The chain combines TRBV4-3 with TRBJ1-2; TRBD1 might be the D (6 bases). Germline values: CDR1 LGHNA, CDR2 YSLEER. CDR3 length: 17 residues. Trimming shortened V by 1 base and J by 6 bases, and 21 bases separated the two germline ends.

This clonotype was seen repeatedly, ten times or more. The CDR3 reads CASSVYTSDPTGNEQFF. DNA for the CDR3: TGTGCCAGCAGCGTCTACACATCGGACCCGACGGGGAATGAGCAGTTCTTC. This chain uses TRBV11-2 with TRBJ2-1, with D perhaps TRBD2 (5 bases). The V gene's germline CDR1 is SGHAT and CDR2 FQNNGV. The V end lost 5 bases, the J end lost 7 bases, and 24 bases lay between the germline ends. The CDR3 covers 17 residues.

This clonotype showed up many times. This chain joins TRBV29-1 and TRBJ1-2, with TRBD1 matching 9 bases. The ends lost 7 bases at V and 0 bases at J; junction bases unmatched: 9. CDR1 and CDR2 (germline): SQVTM, ANQGSEA. CDR3 length: 15 residues. CDR3 sequence reads: CSAPDRGGTNYGYTF. The CDR3 DNA reads as TGCAGCGCCCCTGACAGGGGGGGGACTAACTATGGCTACACCTTC.

This clonotype was seen more than once but under ten times. This sequence joins TRBV7-8 and TRBJ2-3, with D unclear. CDR1 SGHVS and CDR2 FQNEAQ come from the germline V gene. The CDR3 has 15 residues. The V gene lost 3 bases and the J gene lost 0 bases, with 10 bases spanning the gap. CDR3: CASSFYQPSTDTQYF. DNA of the CDR3: TGTGCCAGCAGCTTTTATCAGCCTAGCACAGATACGCAGTATTTT.

The rearrangement links TRBV4-1 to TRBJ1-4, with TRBD1 matching over 8 bases. The CDR3 has 14 residues. The V and J ends lost 10 bases and 8 bases, in that order; junction bases with no gene match: 12. CDR1 is MGHRA and CDR2 is YSYEKL in the germline V gene. The CDR3, as DNA: TGCGCCACCAAAAAGGAGACAGGGGACGAAAAACTGTTTTTT. The encoded protein is CATKKETGDEKLFF.

This clonotype was recorded many times. This rearrangement joins TRBV20-1 to TRBJ1-2; the D is unclear. This CDR3 comprises 11 residues. V was trimmed by 6 bases and J by 3 bases, leaving 8 bases between them. Germline CDR1 reads DFQATT; CDR2 reads SNEGSKA (reference sequence). CDR3 protein: CSARTDYGYTF. The CDR3 bases are TGCAGTGCGAGGACGGACTATGGCTACACCTTC.

This chain uses TRBV4-1 with TRBJ1-2; 8 bases agree with TRBD1. After removal of 0 bases from V and 0 bases from J, the junction contained 3 bases not matched to a gene. CDR1 is MGHRA, CDR2 YSYEKL, per germline. CDR3 length: 16 amino acids. CDR3 residues: CASSQDDRGTNYGYTF. In nucleotides, the CDR3 is TGCGCCAGCAGCCAAGATGACAGGGGAACTAACTATGGCTACACCTTC.

The table lists this clonotype with a few counts. This chain joins TRBV15 and TRBJ2-3; D possibly matches TRBD1 or TRBD2 (6 bases each). Trimming left V 2 bases short and J 3 bases short, with 12 bases between. Germline V CDR1 and CDR2: LNHNV, YYDKDF (reference sequence). The CDR3 length is 15 residues. CDR3 DNA: TGTGCCACCAGCAGATACCGAGGGGGGACAGATACGCAGTATTTT. Translated, it gives CATSRYRGGTDTQYF.

This clonotype was seen repeatedly, ten times or more. The rearrangement uses TRBV4-2 and TRBJ2-1; D unresolved. V shed 0 bases and J shed 3 bases, with 6 bases lying between them. Germline V gene lookup returns CDR1 LGHNA and CDR2 YNFKEQ. CDR3 length: 14 residues. DNA of the CDR3: TGTGCCAGCAGCCAAGATGAGAACTACAATGAGCAGTTCTTC. Translated, it gives CASSQDENYNEQFF.

This clonotype was counted at least ten times. The chain has TRBV5-6 and TRBJ2-1; D may match TRBD1 or TRBD2 (6 bases each). There are 19 residues in the CDR3. The V end lost 3 bases, the J end lost 12 bases, and 34 bases lay between the germline ends. From germline, CDR1 is SGHDT and CDR2 YYEEEE. In DNA, the CDR3 is TGTGCCAGCAGCTCCGGACAGCGGGCGACATTCCAAATCGCGATGGGGCAGTTCTTC. Its translation: CASSSGQRATFQIAMGQFF.

This clonotype was seen more than once but under ten times. The chain links TRBV6-5 to TRBJ2-1, with D possibly being TRBD2 (6 bases). Trimming took off 0 bases at V and 9 bases at J, with 9 bases between the two ends. The length of the CDR3 is 13 residues. The germline V gene encodes CDR1 MNHEY and CDR2 SVGAGI. The CDR3 loop is CASSYSREIEQFF. The CDR3 DNA reads TGTGCCAGCAGTTACTCCCGGGAGATTGAGCAGTTCTTC.

This clonotype was observed many times. The J gene is TRBJ2-2, the V gene TRBV12-3 or TRBV12-4; 11 bases are shared with TRBD2. This CDR3 spans 15 amino acids. The V gene end was trimmed by 4 bases and the J gene end by 7 bases; junction bases not matched to a gene: 5. The CDR3 loop reads CASSSLAGVDGELFF. The CDR3 bases are TGTGCCAGCAGTTCACTAGCGGGAGTGGACGGGGAGCTGTTTTTT.

This rearrangement joins TRBV20-1 to TRBJ2-5; the match to TRBD1 covers 7 bases. The V segment lost 6 bases and the J segment 3 bases; nucleotides outside the gene matches: 4. This CDR3 is 12 amino acids long. Germline assignment: CDR1 DFQATT and CDR2 SNEGSKA (reference sequence). The DNA of the CDR3 is TGCAGTGCCCAGGGGGACAAAGAGACCCAGTACTTC. Amino acid sequence: CSAQGDKETQYF.

This clonotype was observed at least ten times. The rearrangement links TRBV20-1 to TRBJ1-1; D is undetermined. Trimming took off 0 bases at V and 9 bases at J, with 11 bases between the two ends. CDR3 length: 12 amino acids. Germline CDR1 and CDR2: DFQATT and SNEGSKA (reference sequence). The CDR3 DNA is TGCAGTGCTAGAGATGAACAGAGGAAAGCTTTCTTT. This sequence encodes CSARDEQRKAFF.